This T cell receptor beta chain is from a study of T cells in Graves' hyperthyroidism and ophthalmopathy. Study results and caveats: Peripheral blood also featured most of the thyroid clonotypes expanded above 0.001.

This clonotype showed up many times. Its specificity is not known. RNA transcripts gave rise to amplified TCR beta CDR3 regions. HTBI primers were employed in a first-round RT-PCR of the TCR CDR3. A single record per CDR3 protein comes from TCRdb applying MiXCR to the multiplex PCR reads. In the table there are 480,000 or so distinct CDR3 sequences, around 15% of which are singletons. Newly diagnosed patients aged 18 to 65 had hyperthyroidism of under 2 months' duration. Those patients with uncontrolled infection, other autoimmune disease, pregnancy or lactation were excluded. Based on clinical symptoms, serum thyroxine and TRAb, thyroid ultrasound and orbital computed tomography, diagnoses were reached. The CDR3 runs to 14 residues. Germline-derived CDR1 and CDR2 are DFQATT and SNEGSKA (reference sequence).

The chain has TRBV20-1 and TRBJ2-1; 16 bases are shared with TRBD2. The clonotype originates from a woman aged 18 to 35 with Graves' hyperthyroidism. The sequenced material came from blood. The CDR3 sequence is CGGTSGRVLGEQFF. The CDR3, as DNA: TGCGGAGGGACTAGCGGGAGGGTCTTGGGGGAGCAGTTCTTC.